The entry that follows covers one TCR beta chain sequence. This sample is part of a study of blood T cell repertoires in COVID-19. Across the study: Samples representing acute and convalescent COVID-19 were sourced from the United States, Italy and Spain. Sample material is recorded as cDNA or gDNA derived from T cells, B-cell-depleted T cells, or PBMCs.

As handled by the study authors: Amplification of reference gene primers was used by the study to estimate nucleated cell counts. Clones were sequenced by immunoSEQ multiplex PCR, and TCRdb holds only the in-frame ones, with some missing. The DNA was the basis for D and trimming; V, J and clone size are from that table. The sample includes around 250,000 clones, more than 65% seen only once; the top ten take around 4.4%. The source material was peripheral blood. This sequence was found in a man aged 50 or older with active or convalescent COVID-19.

CDR3 DNA: TGTGCCAGCAGTGGACTAGCGGGGGGGCCAGAGACCCAGTACTTC. Protein product: CASSGLAGGPETQYF. The V and J genes are TRBV2 and TRBJ2-5, with 14 bases matching TRBD2. The CDR3 consists of 15 residues. Germline loops: CDR1 SNHLY, CDR2 FYNNEI. The V gene end was trimmed by 4 bases and the J gene end by 4 bases; junction bases not matched to a gene: 2.